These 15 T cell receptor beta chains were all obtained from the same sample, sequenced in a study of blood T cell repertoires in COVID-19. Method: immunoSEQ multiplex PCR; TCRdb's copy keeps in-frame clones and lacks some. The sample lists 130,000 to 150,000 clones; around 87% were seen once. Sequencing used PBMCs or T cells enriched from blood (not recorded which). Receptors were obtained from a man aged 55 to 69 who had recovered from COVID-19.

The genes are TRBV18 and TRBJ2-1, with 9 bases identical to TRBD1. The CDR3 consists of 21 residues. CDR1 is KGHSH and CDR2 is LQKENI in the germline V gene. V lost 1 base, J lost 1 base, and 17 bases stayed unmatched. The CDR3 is CASSPLGTGSFGGSSYNEQFF. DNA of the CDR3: TGTGCCAGCTCACCACTGGGGACAGGGTCTTTTGGGGGAAGTTCCTACAATGAGCAGTTCTTC.

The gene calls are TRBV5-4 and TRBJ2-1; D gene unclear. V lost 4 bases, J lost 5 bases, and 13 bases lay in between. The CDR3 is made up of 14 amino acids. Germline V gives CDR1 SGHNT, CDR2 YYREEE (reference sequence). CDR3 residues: CASSPNVPNNEQFF. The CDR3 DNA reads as TGTGCCAGCAGCCCGAACGTACCTAACAATGAGCAGTTCTTC.

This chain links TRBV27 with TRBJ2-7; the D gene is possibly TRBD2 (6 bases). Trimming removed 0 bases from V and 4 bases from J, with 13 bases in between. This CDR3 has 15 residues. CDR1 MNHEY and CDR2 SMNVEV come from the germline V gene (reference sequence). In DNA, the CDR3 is TGTGCCAGCAGTTTATCTGCGGGACCCGAATACGAGCAGTACTTC. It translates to CASSLSAGPEYEQYF.

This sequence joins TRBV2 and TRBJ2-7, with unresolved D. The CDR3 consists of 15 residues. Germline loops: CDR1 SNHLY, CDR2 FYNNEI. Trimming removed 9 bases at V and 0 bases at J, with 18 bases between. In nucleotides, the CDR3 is TGTGCCAGTCGCCCCGGGTACCCCGGCTCCTACGAGCAGTACTTC. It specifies CASRPGYPGSYEQYF.

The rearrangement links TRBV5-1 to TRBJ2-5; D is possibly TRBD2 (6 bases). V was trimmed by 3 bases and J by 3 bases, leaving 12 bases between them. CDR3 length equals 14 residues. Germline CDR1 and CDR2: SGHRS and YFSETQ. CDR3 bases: TGCGCCAGCAGCTCGGTACTAGCCGAAGAGACCCAGTACTTC. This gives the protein CASSSVLAEETQYF.

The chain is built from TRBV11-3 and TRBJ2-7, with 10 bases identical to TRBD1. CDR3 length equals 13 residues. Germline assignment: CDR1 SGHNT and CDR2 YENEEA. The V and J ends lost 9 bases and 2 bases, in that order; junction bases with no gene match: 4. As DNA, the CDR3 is TGTGCCAGATGGGACAGGGGCGCCTACGAGCAGTACTTC. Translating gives CARWDRGAYEQYF.

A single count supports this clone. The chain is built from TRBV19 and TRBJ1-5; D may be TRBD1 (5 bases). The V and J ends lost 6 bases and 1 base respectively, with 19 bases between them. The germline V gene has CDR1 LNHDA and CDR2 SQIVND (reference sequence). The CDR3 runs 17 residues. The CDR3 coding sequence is TGTGCCAGTAGAGAAAGGACGGACACGTGGAGCAATCAGCCCCAGCATTTT. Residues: CASRERTDTWSNQPQHF.

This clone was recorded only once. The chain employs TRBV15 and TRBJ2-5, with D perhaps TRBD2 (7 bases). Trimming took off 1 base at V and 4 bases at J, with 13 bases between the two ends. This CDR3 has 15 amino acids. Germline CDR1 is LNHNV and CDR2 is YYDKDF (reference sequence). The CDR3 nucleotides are TGTGCCACCAGCAGAGGGGGGGCGGGAGTAGAGACCCAGTACTTC. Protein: CATSRGGAGVETQYF. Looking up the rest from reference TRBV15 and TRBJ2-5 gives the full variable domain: DAMVIQNPRYQVTQFGKPVTLSCSQTLNHNVMYWYQQKSSQAPKLLFHYYDKDFNNEADTPDNFQSRRPNTSFCFLDIRSPGLGDTAMYLCATSRGGAGVETQYFGPGTRLLVL.

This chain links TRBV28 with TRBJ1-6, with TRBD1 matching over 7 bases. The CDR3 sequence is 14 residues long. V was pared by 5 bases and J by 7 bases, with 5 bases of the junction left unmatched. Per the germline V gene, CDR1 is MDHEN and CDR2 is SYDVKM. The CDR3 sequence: CASSEGQYNSPLHF. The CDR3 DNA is TGTGCCAGCAGTGAGGGACAGTACAATTCACCCCTCCACTTT.

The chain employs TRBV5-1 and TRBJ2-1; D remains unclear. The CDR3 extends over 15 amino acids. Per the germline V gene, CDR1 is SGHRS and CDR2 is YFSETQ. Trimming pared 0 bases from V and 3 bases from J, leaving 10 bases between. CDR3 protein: CASSLGAFSYNEQFF. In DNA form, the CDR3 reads TGCGCCAGCAGCTTGGGGGCATTTAGCTACAATGAGCAGTTCTTC.

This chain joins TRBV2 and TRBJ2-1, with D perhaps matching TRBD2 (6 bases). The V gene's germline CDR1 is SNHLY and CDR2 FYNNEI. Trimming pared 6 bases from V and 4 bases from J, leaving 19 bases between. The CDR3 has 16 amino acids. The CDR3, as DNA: TGTGCCAGCAGCGAGGGACTTCCTCAGACTTACAATGAGCAGTTCTTC. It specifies CASSEGLPQTYNEQFF.

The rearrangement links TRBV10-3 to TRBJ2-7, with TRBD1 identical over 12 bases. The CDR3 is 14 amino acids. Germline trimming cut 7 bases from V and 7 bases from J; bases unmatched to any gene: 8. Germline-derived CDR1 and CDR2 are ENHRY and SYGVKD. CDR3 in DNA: TGTGCCATCACCTCGGGACAGGGGGCCAAAGAGCAGTACTTC. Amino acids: CAITSGQGAKEQYF.

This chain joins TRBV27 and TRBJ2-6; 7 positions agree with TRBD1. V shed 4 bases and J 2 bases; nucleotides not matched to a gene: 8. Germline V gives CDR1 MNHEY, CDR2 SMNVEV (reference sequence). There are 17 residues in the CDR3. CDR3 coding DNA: TGTGCCAGCAGTTCGGACAGGTTGGCGGCTGGGGCCAACGTCCTGACTTTC. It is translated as CASSSDRLAAGANVLTF.

The chain's CDR3 is CASSPYRETQYF. CDR3 in DNA: TGTGCCAGCTCACCCTACCGGGAGACCCAGTACTTC. The chain couples TRBV18 to TRBJ2-5; D call uncertain. The germline gives CDR1 KGHSH, CDR2 LQKENI. Deletions cut 3 bases from V and 5 bases from J, with 7 bases between. There are 12 residues in the CDR3.

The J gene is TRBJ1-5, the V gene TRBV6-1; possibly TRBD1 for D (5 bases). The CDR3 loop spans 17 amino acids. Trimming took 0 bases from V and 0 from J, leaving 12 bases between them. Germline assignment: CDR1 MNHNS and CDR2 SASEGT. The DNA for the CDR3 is TGTGCCAGCAGTGAAGCGAGAGACAGATATAGCAATCAGCCCCAGCATTTT. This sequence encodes CASSEARDRYSNQPQHF.